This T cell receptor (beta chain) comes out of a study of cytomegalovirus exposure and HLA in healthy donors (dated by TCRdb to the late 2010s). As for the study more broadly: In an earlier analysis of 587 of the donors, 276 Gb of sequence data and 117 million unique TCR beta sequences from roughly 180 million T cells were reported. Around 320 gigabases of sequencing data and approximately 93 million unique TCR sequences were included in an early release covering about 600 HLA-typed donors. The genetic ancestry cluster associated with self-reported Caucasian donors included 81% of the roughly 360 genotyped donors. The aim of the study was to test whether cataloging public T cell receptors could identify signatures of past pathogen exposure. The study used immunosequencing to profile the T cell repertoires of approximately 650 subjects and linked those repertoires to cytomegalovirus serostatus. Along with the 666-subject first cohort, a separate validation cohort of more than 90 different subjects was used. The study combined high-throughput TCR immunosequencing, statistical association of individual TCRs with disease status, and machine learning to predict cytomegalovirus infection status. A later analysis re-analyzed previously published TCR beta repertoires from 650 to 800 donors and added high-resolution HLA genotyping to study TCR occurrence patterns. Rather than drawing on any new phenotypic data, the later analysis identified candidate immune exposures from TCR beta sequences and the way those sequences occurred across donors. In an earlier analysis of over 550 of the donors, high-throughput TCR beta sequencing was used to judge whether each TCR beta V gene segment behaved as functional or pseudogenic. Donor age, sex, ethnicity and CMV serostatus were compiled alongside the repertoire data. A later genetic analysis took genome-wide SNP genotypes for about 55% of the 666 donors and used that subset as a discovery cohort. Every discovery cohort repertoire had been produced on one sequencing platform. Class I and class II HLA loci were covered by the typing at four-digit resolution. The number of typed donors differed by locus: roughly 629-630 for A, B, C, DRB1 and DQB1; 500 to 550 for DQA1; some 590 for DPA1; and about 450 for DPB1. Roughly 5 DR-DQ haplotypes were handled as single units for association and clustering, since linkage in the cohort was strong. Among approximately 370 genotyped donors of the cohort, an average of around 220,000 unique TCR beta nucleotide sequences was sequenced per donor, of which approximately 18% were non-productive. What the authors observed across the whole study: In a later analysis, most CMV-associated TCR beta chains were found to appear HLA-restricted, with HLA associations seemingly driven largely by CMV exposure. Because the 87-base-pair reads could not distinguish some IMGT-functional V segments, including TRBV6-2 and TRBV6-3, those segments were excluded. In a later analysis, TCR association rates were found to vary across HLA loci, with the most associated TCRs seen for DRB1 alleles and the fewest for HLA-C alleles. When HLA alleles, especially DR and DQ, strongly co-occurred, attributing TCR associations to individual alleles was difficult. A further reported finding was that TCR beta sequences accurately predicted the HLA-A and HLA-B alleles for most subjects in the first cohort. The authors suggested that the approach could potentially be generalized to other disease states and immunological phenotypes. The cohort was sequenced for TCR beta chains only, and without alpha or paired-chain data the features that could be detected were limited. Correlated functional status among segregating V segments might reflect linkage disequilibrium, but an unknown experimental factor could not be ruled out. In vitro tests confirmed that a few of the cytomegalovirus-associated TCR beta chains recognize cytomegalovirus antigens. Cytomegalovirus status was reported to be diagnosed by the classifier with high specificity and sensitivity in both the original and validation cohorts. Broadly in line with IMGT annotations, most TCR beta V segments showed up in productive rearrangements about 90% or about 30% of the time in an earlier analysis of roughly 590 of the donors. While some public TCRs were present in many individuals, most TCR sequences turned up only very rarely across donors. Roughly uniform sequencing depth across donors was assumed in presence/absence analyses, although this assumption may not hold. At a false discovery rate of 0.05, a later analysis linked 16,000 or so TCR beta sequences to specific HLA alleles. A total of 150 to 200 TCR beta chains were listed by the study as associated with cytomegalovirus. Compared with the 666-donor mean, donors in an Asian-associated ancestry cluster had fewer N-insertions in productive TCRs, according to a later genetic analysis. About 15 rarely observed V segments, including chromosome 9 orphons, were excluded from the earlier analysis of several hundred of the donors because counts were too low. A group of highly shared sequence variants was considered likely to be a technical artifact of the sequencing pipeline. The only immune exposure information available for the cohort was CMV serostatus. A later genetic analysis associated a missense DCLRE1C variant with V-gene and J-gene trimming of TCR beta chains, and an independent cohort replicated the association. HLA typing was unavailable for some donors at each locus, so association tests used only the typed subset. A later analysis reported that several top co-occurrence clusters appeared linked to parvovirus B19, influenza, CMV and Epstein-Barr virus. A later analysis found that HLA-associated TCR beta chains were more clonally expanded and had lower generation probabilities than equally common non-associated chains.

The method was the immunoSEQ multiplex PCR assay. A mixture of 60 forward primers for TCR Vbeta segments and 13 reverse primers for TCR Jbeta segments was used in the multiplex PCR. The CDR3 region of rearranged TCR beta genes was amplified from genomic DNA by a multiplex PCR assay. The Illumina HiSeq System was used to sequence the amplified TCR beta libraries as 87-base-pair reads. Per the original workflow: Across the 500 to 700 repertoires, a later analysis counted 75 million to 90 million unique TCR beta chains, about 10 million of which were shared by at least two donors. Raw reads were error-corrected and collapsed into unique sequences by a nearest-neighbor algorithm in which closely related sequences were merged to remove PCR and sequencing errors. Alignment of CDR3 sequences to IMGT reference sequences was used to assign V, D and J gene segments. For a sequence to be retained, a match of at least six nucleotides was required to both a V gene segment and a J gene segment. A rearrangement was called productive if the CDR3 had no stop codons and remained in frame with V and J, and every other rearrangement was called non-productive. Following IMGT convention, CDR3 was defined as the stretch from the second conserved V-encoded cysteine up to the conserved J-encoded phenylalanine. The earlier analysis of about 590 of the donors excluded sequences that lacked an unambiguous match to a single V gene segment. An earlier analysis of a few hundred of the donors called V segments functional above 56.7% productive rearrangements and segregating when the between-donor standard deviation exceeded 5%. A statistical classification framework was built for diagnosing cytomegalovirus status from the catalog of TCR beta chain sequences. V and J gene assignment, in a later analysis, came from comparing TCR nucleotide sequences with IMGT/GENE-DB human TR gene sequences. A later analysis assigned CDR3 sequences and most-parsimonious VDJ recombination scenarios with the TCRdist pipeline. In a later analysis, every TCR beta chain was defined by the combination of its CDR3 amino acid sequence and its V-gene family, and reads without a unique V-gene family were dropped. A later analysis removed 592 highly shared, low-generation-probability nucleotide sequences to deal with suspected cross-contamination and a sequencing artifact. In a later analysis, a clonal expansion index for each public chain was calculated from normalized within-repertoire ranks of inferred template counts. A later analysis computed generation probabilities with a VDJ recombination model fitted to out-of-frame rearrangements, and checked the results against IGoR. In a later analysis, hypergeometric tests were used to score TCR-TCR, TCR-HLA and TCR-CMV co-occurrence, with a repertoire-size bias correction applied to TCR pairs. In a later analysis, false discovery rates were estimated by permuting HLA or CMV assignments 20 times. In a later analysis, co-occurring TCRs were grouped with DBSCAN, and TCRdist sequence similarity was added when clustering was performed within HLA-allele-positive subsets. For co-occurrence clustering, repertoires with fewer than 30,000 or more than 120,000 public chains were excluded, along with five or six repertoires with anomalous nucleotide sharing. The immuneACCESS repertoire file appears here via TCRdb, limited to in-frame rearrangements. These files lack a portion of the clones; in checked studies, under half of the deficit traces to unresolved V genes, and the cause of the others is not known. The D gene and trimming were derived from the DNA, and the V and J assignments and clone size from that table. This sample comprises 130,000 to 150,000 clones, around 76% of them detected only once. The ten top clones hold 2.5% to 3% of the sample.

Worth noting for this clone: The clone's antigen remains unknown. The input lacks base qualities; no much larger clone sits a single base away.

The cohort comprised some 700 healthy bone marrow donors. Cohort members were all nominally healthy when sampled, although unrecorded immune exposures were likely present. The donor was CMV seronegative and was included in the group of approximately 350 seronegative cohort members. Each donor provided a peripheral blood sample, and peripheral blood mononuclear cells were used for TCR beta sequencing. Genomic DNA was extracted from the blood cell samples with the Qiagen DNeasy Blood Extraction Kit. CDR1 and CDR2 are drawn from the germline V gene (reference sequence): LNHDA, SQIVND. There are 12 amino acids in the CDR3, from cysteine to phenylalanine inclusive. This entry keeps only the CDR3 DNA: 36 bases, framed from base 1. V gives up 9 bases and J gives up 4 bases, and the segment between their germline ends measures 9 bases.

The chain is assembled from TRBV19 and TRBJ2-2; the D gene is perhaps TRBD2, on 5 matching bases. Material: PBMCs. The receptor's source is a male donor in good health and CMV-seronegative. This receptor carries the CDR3 CASRDLTGELFF. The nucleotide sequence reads TGTGCCAGCCGGGATCTCACCGGGGAGCTGTTTTTT.